This T cell receptor beta chain stems from a study of blood T cells in healthy people across ages. For the second PCR, which ran for roughly 6 to 12 cycles, a sample-barcoded 5' primer and a J-beta primer mix were used. In TCRdb, the 5' RACE reads were re-called with MiXCR into one record per CDR3 protein. The sample records about 930,000 distinct CDR3 sequences, 25% to 30% being singletons. CDR1 is SGHDN and CDR2 is FVKESK in the germline V gene. This CDR3 comprises 15 residues. With 0 bases removed from V and 6 bases from J, the gap between germline ends came to 11 bases. The sample was also reused in another study, on T cells of mothers and their children.

The V call is TRBV14, the J call TRBJ2-2; a weak D match, TRBD2 (5 bases). The sequence came from a woman aged 40 to 50 in good health. Sequenced material: blood. The CDR3 region is CASSQDSTGSGELFF. The CDR3 region has the DNA TGTGCCAGCAGCCAAGATAGTACGGGGTCCGGGGAGCTGTTTTTT.